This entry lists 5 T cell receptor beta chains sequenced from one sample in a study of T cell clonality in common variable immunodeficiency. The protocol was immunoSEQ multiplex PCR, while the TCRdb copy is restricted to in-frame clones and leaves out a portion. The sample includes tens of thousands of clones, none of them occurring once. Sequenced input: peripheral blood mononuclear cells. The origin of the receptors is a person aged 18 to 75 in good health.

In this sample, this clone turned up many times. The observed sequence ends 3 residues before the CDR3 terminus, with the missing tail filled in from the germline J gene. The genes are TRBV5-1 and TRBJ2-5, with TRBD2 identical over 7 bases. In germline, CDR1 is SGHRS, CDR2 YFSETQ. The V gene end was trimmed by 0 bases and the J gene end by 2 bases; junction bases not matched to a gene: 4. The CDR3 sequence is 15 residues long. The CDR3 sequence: CASSLGWEGQETQYF. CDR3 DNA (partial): TGCGCCAGCAGCTTGGGCTGGGAGGGGCAAGAGACC. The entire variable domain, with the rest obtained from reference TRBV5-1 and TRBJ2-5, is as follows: KAGVTQTPRYLIKTRGQQVTLSCSPISGHRSVSWYQQTPGQGLQFLFEYFSETQRNKGNFPGRFSGRQFSNSRSEMNVSTLELGDSALYLCASSLGWEGQETQYFGPGTRLLVL.

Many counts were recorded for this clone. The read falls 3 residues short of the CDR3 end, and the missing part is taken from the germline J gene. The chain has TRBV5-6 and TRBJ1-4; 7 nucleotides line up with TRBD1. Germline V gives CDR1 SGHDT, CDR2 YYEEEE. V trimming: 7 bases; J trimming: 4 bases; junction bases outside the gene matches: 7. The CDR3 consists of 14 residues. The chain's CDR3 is CASGLTGYNEKLFF. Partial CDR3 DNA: TGTGCCAGCGGGTTGACAGGGTATAATGAAAAA.

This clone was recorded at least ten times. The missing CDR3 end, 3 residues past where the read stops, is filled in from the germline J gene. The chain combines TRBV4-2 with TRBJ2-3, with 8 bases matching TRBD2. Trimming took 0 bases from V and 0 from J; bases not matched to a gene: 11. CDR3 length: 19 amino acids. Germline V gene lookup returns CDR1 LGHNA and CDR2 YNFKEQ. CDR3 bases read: TGTGCCAGCAGCCAAGAAAGGGGCATAGCGGGGCTAAGCACAGATACG. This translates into CASSQERGIAGLSTDT. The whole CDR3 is CASSQERGIAGLSTDTQYF.

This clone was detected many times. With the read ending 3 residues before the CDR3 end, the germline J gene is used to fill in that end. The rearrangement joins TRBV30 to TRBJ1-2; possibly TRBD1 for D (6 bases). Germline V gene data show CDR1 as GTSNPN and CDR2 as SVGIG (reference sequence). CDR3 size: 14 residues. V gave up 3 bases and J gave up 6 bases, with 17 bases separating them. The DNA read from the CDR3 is TGTGCCTGGAGCCCCATCACTGGACAGCATGGC. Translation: CAWSPITGQHG. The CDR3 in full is CAWSPITGQHGYTF.

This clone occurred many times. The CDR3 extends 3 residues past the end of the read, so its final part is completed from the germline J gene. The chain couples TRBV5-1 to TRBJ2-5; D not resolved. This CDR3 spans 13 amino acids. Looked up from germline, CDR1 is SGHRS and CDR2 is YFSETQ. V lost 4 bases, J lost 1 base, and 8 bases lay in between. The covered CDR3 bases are TGCGCCAGCAGCCTAGGAAGCCAAGAGACC. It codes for CASSLGSQET. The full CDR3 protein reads CASSLGSQETQYF.